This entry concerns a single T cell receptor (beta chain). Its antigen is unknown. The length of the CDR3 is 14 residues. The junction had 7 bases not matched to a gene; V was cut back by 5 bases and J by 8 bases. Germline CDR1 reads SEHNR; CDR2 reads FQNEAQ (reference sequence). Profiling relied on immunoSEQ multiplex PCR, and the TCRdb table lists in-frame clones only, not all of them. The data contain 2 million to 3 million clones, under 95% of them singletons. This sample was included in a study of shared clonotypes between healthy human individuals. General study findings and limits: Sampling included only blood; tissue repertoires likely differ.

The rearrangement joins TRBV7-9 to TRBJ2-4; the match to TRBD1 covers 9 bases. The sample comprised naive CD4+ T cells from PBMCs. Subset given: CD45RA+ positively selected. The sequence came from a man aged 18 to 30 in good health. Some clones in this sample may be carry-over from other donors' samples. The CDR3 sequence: CASSPRGQGDIQYF. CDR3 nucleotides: TGTGCCAGCAGCCCGCGGGGACAGGGAGACATTCAGTACTTC.